Here is one T cell receptor (beta chain) with its context. Looked up from germline, CDR1 is SGHAT and CDR2 is FQNNGV. This CDR3 contains 16 residues. J gave up 3 bases and V 1 base, and 2 bases lay outside the gene matches. This entry comes from a study of blood T cell repertoires in COVID-19. Turning to the study itself: Whether acute or convalescent, the COVID-19 samples came from the United States, Italy and Spain.

Per the original methods: The assay estimated nucleated cells by amplifying reference gene primers. The method was immunoSEQ multiplex PCR; TCRdb's version includes in-frame clones alone and lacks a portion of them. V, J and clone size derive from that table, while D and trimming were established from the DNA sequence. Among 200,000 or so clones listed, 70% to 85% were seen once. This sequence joins TRBV11-2 and TRBJ2-1, with TRBD2 matching over 11 bases. The specimen sequenced was peripheral blood. The source of this sequence is a human donor with acute or convalescent COVID-19. The donor label of this sample is uncertain. CDR3 sequence (DNA): TGTGCCAGCAGCTTAGTACTAGCGGGAGTCTACAATGAGCAGTTCTTC. This codes for CASSLVLAGVYNEQFF.